The clone carrying this TCR beta chain has only a few counts. Antigen unknown. CDR3 length equals 11 residues. CDR1 SGHTA and CDR2 FQGNSA come from the germline V gene. V was cut by 2 bases and J by 9 bases, with 5 bases left in between. These data belong to a study of T cells after yellow fever vaccination. Findings and caveats of the study: Clones that expanded after primary vaccination mostly reappeared after the booster (nearly 98% CD4, around 87% CD8). Peaking on day 5 versus 15, the secondary response was faster but weaker. FACS-sorted repertoires might harbor abundant contaminating clonotypes from the bulk population.

A process of 5'RACE template switching, which added a universal primer site and UMIs, was used to make TCR cDNA. TCRdb reprocessed the 5' RACE reads via MiXCR and lists one record per CDR3 protein. The sample has under 100,000 distinct CDR3 sequences, roughly 6% seen once. This TCR came from a young man who received the YFV17D yellow fever vaccine. This chain uses TRBV7-2 with TRBJ2-1; no clear D. The source material was CD8+ T cells sorted from PBMCs, sampled 10 days after the yellow fever booster vaccination. The CDR3 sequence: CASSLLLEQFF. CDR3 nucleotides: TGTGCCAGCAGCTTATTACTTGAGCAGTTCTTC.